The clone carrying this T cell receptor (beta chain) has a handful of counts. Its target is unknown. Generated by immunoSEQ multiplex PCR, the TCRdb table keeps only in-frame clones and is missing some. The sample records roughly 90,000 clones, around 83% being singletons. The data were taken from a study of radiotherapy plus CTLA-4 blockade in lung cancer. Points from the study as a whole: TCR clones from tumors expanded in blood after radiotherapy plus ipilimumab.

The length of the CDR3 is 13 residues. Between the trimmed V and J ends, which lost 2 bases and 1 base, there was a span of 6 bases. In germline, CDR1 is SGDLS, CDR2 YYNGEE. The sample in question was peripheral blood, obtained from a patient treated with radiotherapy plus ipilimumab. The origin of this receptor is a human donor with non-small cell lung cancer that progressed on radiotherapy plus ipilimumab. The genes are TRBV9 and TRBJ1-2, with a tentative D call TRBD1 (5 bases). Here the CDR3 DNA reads TGTGCCAGCAGCGTCGACAGTAACTATGGCTACACCTTC. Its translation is CASSVDSNYGYTF.